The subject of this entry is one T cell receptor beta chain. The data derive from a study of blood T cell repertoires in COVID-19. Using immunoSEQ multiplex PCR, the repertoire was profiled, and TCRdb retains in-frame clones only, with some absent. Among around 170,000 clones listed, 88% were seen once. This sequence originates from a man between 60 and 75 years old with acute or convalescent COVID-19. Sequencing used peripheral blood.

In DNA, the CDR3 is TGTGCCAGCAGAGCGACAGGGGTCTATGGCTACACCTTC. It encodes CASRATGVYGYTF. The J gene is TRBJ1-2, the V gene TRBV12-3 or TRBV12-4, with 8 bases aligning to TRBD1. The CDR3 extends over 13 amino acids. The J segment lost 4 bases and the V segment lost 6 bases, leaving 4 bases of the junction unmatched.